Listed below are T cell receptor beta chains from one sample, sequenced in a study of blood T cell repertoires in COVID-19. Repertoires were generated with immunoSEQ multiplex PCR, while TCRdb's copy carries only in-frame clones and drops some. This sample has tens of thousands of clones, with 65% to 85% found just once. Sequencing was performed on peripheral blood. The receptors were gathered from a man older than 75 with active or convalescent COVID-19. The CDR3 runs from the conserved cysteine through the conserved F or W. A D gene is named only where the DNA matches it firmly. Clone size is shown for a subset of rows, as once, few, many or a class of expanded clone.

v_gene	j_gene	d_gene	abundance	CDR3aa	CDR3nt
TRBV11-2	TRBJ1-3	TRBD1	.	CASSLGQGAGNTIYF	TGTGCCAGCAGCTTGGGACAGGGTGCTGGAAACACCATATATTTT
TRBV7-9	TRBJ1-4	TRBD1	.	CASSPGQVNEKLFF	TGTGCCAGCAGCCCGGGACAGGTTAATGAAAAACTGTTTTTT
TRBV4-3	TRBJ1-1	TRBD1	.	CASSRLTGEWNTEAFF	TGCGCCAGCAGCCGATTGACAGGGGAATGGAACACTGAAGCTTTCTTT
TRBV7-2	TRBJ2-3	TRBD2	.	CASNLDLLAGGATDTQYF	TGTGCCAGCAACCTCGACTTACTAGCGGGAGGAGCCACAGATACGCAGTATTTT
TRBV7-2	TRBJ2-3	.	few	CASSLVKGERNTQYF	TGTGCCAGCAGCTTAGTTAAGGGGGAGCGAAATACGCAGTATTTT
TRBV7-2	TRBJ2-5	TRBD1	.	CASSRGQKETQYF	TGTGCCAGCAGCCGGGGACAGAAAGAGACCCAGTACTTC
TRBV5-4	TRBJ2-5	TRBD2	.	CASSLTSGRGETQYF	TGTGCCAGCAGCTTGACTAGCGGGAGGGGGGAGACCCAGTACTTC
TRBV3-1/TRBV3-2	TRBJ1-1	.	.	CASSYKNTEAFF	TGTGCCAGCAGCTACAAGAACACTGAAGCTTTCTTT
TRBV4-1	TRBJ2-7	.	.	CASSQAPPQVYEQYF	TGCGCCAGCAGCCAAGCCCCTCCTCAGGTCTACGAGCAGTACTTC
TRBV6-2/TRBV6-3	TRBJ2-7	TRBD2	.	CASSDALAGAYGNEQYF	TGTGCCAGCAGTGACGCACTAGCGGGAGCTTACGGCAACGAGCAGTACTTC
TRBV6-5	TRBJ1-6	.	.	CASSQQGSYNSPLHF	TGTGCCAGCAGTCAACAGGGCTCCTATAATTCACCCCTCCACTTT
TRBV3-1/TRBV3-2	TRBJ2-4	.	.	CASSQGRGLYF	TGTGCCAGCAGCCAAGGGCGGGGGCTGTACTTC
TRBV10-3	TRBJ1-5	.	.	CAISESSRQGNQPQHF	TGTGCCATCAGTGAGTCGAGCCGGCAGGGAAATCAGCCCCAGCATTTT
TRBV5-5	TRBJ1-3	.	once	CASSLDPSGRGNTIYF	TGTGCCAGCAGCCTGGACCCGTCAGGGAGGGGAAACACCATATATTTT
TRBV12-3/TRBV12-4	TRBJ2-7	.	.	CASSVRAYEQYF	TGTGCCAGCAGTGTCAGGGCCTACGAGCAGTACTTC
TRBV5-4	TRBJ2-5	TRBD1	.	CASSETGGDETQYF	TGTGCCAGCAGCGAGACAGGGGGCGATGAGACCCAGTACTTC
TRBV6-5	TRBJ1-1	TRBD1	.	CASSEDRKNTEAFF	TGTGCCAGCAGCGAGGACAGGAAGAACACTGAAGCTTTCTTT
TRBV11-2	TRBJ2-2	.	.	CASSLRQVRTGELFF	TGTGCCAGCAGCCTTAGACAGGTTCGGACCGGGGAGCTGTTTTTT
TRBV11-2	TRBJ1-1	.	.	CASSLGQLNTEAFF	TGTGCCAGCAGCTTAGGACAGCTGAACACTGAAGCTTTCTTT
TRBV19	TRBJ2-7	TRBD1	once	CASSFGTGALEQYF	TGTGCCAGTTCCTTCGGGACAGGGGCCCTCGAGCAGTACTTC
TRBV18	TRBJ2-2	.	few	CASSPSRDRELFF	TGTGCCAGCTCACCGTCCCGGGACAGGGAGCTGTTTTTT
TRBV7-2	TRBJ1-3	.	.	CASSFPGGNTIYF	TGTGCCAGCAGCTTCCCGGGTGGAAACACCATATATTTT
TRBV5-1	TRBJ1-1	.	.	CASSVGQGYMNTEAFF	TGCGCCAGCAGCGTGGGGCAGGGATATATGAACACTGAAGCTTTCTTT
TRBV9	TRBJ2-7	TRBD2	.	CASSVGTGGPGLAGDMRYF	TGTGCCAGCAGCGTAGGGACAGGGGGACCGGGACTAGCGGGAGATATGCGGTACTTC
TRBV11-2	TRBJ2-7	TRBD1	.	CASSWERQGSYEQYF	TGTGCCAGCAGCTGGGAGAGACAGGGCTCCTACGAGCAGTACTTC
TRBV11-2	TRBJ2-3	TRBD2	.	CASSLVVSGIDTQYF	TGTGCCAGCAGCTTAGTGGTTAGCGGGATAGATACGCAGTATTTT
TRBV6-1	TRBJ2-5	TRBD1	once	CASSEGQGEAETQYF	TGTGCCAGCAGTGAAGGACAGGGGGAAGCAGAGACCCAGTACTTC
TRBV3-1/TRBV3-2	TRBJ1-2	TRBD1	.	CASSPLGRGHYGYTF	TGTGCCAGCAGCCCTTTGGGCAGGGGGCACTATGGCTACACCTTC
TRBV6-5	TRBJ1-2	TRBD1	.	CASFRTGKKGGYTF	TGTGCCAGTTTCCGGACAGGGAAGAAAGGTGGCTACACCTTC
TRBV29-1	TRBJ1-6	.	.	CSVGDTDSPLHF	TGCAGCGTCGGGGACACCGATTCACCCCTCCACTTT
TRBV11-3	TRBJ2-7	TRBD1	.	CASSSSTGGNF	TGTGCCAGCAGCTCTTCGACAGGGGGGAACTTC
TRBV2	TRBJ1-4	.	once	CASLRRPIEKLFF	TGTGCCAGCCTGAGGCGTCCGATTGAAAAACTGTTTTTT
TRBV6-1	TRBJ2-3	.	.	CASSEAGIRGRSTDTQYF	TGTGCCAGCAGTGAAGCGGGCATCCGGGGAAGAAGCACAGATACGCAGTATTTT
TRBV18	TRBJ2-2	.	.	CASSPAAQGTGELFF	TGTGCCAGCTCACCAGCTGCCCAGGGGACCGGGGAGCTGTTTTTT
TRBV2	TRBJ2-5	TRBD2	once	CASRQLAGVLETQYF	TGTGCCAGCAGACAACTAGCGGGGGTTTTAGAGACCCAGTACTTC
TRBV6-2/TRBV6-3	TRBJ1-2	.	.	CASSSGTSYGYTF	TGTGCCAGCAGTTCCGGGACTTCCTATGGCTACACCTTC
TRBV11-3	TRBJ2-5	.	medium-sized	CASSLTGYETQYF	TGTGCCAGCAGCTTAACGGGATACGAGACCCAGTACTTC
TRBV6-2/TRBV6-3	TRBJ2-7	TRBD2	.	CASSRRTSGVYEQYF	TGTGCCAGCAGTCGAAGGACTAGCGGGGTTTACGAGCAGTACTTC
TRBV6-2/TRBV6-3	TRBJ2-1	TRBD2	.	CASSETSFEQFF	TGTGCCAGCAGTGAGACTAGCTTTGAGCAGTTCTTC
TRBV6-6	TRBJ1-6	.	.	CASSWARVSNSPLHF	TGTGCCAGCAGTTGGGCGAGGGTGAGTAATTCACCCCTCCACTTT
TRBV29-1	TRBJ2-5	TRBD2	.	CSVEFLWRGLAERQETQYF	TGCAGCGTTGAGTTTCTCTGGAGGGGACTAGCGGAGAGGCAAGAGACCCAGTACTTC
TRBV6-5	TRBJ2-7	.	.	CASGESGGPTEQYF	TGTGCCAGCGGCGAGAGTGGGGGCCCTACCGAGCAGTACTTC
TRBV6-2/TRBV6-3	TRBJ1-1	.	.	CASSDTGNTEAFF	TGTGCCAGCAGTGATACAGGGAACACTGAAGCTTTCTTT
TRBV4-1	TRBJ2-1	.	once	CASSQDRTNQLYNEQFF	TGCGCCAGCAGCCAAGATCGGACTAATCAACTCTACAATGAGCAGTTCTTC
TRBV6-5	TRBJ2-5	.	.	CASSPGETQYF	TGTGCCAGCAGCCCGGGAGAGACCCAGTACTTC
TRBV2	TRBJ1-2	TRBD1	.	CASRGTGGYYGYTF	TGTGCCAGCAGGGGGACAGGGGGCTACTATGGCTACACCTTC
TRBV29-1	TRBJ1-1	.	.	CSGQGWGTEAFF	TGCAGCGGGCAGGGGTGGGGGACTGAAGCTTTCTTT
TRBV2	TRBJ1-6	TRBD1	.	CASSARVQGGFYNSPLHF	TGTGCCAGCAGTGCGAGGGTACAGGGGGGTTTCTATAATTCACCCCTCCACTTT
TRBV3-1/TRBV3-2	TRBJ1-4	.	.	CASSQDSGATNEKLFF	TGTGCCAGCAGCCAAGATAGCGGGGCAACTAATGAAAAACTGTTTTTT
TRBV6-6	TRBJ1-3	TRBD1	few	CATRNRGRSGNTIYF	TGTGCCACCCGTAACAGGGGGCGGTCTGGAAACACCATATATTTT
TRBV11-2	TRBJ2-7	.	.	CASSAQTASEQYF	TGTGCCAGCAGCGCTCAAACAGCATCAGAGCAGTACTTC
TRBV19	TRBJ2-2	.	few	CASSPHQGPTGELFF	TGTGCCAGTAGCCCCCACCAGGGCCCCACCGGGGAGCTGTTTTTT
TRBV5-4	TRBJ2-3	.	.	CASSLDRPSTDTQYF	TGTGCCAGCAGCTTGGACAGACCTAGCACAGATACGCAGTATTTT
TRBV23-1	TRBJ1-2	.	.	CASIPMQRGLNGYTF	TGCGCCAGCATTCCCATGCAGAGGGGACTTAATGGCTACACCTTC
TRBV18	TRBJ2-3	.	.	CASAWLSGSTDTQYF	TGTGCCAGCGCCTGGTTAAGCGGTAGCACAGATACGCAGTATTTT